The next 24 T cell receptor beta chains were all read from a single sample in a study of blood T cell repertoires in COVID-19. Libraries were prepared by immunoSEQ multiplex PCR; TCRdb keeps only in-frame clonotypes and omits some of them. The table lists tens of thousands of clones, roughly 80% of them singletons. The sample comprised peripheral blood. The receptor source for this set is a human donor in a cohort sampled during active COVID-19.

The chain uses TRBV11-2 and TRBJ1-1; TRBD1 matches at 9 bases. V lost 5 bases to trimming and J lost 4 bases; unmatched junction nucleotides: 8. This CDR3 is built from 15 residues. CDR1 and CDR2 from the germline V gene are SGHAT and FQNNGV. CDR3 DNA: TGTGCCAGCAGCCGGACAGGGGCCCTTTCCACTGAAGCTTTCTTT. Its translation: CASSRTGALSTEAFF. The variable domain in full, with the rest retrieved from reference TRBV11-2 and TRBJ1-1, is EAGVAQSPRYKIIEKRQSVAFWCNPISGHATLYWYQQILGQGPKLLIQFQNNGVVDDSQLPKDRFSAERLKGVDSTLKIQPAKLEDSAVYLCASSRTGALSTEAFFGQGTRLTVV.

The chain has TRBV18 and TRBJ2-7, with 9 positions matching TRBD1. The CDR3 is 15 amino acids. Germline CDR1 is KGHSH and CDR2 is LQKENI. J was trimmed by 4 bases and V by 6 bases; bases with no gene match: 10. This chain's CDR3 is CASSERTGDTYEQYF. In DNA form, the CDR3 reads TGTGCCAGCTCCGAGAGGACAGGGGACACATACGAGCAGTACTTC.

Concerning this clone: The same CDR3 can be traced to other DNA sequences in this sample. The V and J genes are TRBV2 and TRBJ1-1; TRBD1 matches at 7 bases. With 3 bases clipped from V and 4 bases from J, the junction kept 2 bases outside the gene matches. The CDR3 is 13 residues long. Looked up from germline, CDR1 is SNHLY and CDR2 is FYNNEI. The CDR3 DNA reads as TGTGCCAGCAGTGAGCAGGGGGGCACTGAAGCTTTCTTT. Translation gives CASSEQGGTEAFF.

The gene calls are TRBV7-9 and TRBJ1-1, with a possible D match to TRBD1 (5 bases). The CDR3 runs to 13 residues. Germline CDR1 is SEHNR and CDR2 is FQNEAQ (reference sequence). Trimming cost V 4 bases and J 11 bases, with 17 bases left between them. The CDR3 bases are TGTGCCAGCAGCTCTCATAACGGGGGAGAGGCTTTCTTT. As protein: CASSSHNGGEAFF.

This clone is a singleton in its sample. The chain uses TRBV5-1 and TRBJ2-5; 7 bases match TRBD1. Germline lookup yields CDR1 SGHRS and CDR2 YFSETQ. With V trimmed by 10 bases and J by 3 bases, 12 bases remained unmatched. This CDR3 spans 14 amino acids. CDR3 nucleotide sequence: TGCGCCTCTCAACAGGGGAATCAAAAAGAGACCCAGTACTTC. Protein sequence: CASQQGNQKETQYF.

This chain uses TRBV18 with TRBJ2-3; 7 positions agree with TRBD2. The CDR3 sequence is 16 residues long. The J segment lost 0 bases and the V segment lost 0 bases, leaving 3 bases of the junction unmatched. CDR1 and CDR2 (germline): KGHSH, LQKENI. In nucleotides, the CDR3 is TGTGCCAGCTCACCACCCGGGAGGCTCAGCACAGATACGCAGTATTTT. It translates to CASSPPGRLSTDTQYF.

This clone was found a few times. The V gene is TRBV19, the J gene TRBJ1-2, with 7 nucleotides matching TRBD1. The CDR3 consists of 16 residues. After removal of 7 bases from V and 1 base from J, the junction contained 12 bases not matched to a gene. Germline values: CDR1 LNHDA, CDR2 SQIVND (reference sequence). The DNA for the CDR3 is TGTGCCAGTATAGGACAGGCGACCCAACTTAACTATGGCTACACCTTC. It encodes CASIGQATQLNYGYTF.

CDR3 in amino acids: CASSVQGKGYGYTF. In DNA, the CDR3 is TGTGCCAGCAGCGTACAGGGTAAGGGCTATGGCTACACCTTC. The chain links TRBV28 to TRBJ1-2; a possible D gene is TRBD1 (6 bases). The germline gives CDR1 MDHEN, CDR2 SYDVKM. With 6 bases removed from V and 4 bases from J, the gap between germline ends came to 15 bases. The CDR3 has 14 residues.

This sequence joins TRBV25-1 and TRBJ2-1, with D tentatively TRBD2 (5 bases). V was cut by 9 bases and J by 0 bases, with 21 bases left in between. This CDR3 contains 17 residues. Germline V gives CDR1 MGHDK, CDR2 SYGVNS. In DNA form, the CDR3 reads TGTGCCAGAGACAAATTCCAAGCGGTGAGCTCCTACAATGAGCAGTTCTTC. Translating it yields CARDKFQAVSSYNEQFF.

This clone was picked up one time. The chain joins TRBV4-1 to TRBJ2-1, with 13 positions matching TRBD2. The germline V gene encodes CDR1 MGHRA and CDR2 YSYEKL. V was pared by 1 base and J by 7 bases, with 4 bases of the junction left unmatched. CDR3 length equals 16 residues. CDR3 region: CASSQVGLAGRNEQFF. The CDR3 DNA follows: TGCGCCAGCAGCCAAGTGGGACTAGCGGGAAGAAATGAGCAGTTCTTC.

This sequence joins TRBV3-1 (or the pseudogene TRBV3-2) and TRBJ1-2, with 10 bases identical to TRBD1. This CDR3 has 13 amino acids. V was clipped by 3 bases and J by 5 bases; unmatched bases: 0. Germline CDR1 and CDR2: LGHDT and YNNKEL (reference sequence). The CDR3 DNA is TGTGCCAGCAGCCAGGGACAGGGGTATGGCTACACCTTC. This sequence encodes CASSQGQGYGYTF.

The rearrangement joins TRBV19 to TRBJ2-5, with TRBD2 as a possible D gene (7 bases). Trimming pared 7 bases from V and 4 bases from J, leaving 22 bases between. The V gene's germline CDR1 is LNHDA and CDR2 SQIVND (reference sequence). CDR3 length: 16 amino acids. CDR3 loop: CASTNRAGASGETQYF. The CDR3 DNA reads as TGTGCCAGTACCAACCGTGCGGGGGCTAGCGGAGAGACCCAGTACTTC.

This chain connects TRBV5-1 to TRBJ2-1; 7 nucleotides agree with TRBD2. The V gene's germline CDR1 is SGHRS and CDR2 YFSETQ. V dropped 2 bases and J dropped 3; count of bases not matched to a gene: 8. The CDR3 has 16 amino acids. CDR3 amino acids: CASSFTTASGYNEQFF. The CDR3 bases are TGCGCCAGCAGCTTTACAACGGCTAGCGGCTACAATGAGCAGTTCTTC.

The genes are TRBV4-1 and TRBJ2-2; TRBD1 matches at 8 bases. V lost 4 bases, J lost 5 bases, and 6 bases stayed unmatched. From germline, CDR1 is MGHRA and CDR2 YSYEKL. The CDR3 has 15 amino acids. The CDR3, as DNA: TGCGCCAGCAGCCGACCGGACAGGGATACCGGGGAGCTGTTTTTT. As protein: CASSRPDRDTGELFF.

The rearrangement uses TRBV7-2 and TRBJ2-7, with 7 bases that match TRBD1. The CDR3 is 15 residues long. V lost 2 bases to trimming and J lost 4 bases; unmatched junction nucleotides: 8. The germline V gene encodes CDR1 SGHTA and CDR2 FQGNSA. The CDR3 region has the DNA TGTGCCAGCAGCTTAAAGGGGGCCCCGTCATACGAGCAGTACTTC. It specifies CASSLKGAPSYEQYF.

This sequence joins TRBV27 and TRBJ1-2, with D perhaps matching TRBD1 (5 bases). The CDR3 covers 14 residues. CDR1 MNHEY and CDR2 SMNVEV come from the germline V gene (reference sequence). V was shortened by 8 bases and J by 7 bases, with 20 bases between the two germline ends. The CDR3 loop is CASGLGGVPVGYTF. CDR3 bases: TGTGCCAGCGGCTTGGGAGGGGTCCCGGTTGGCTACACCTTC.

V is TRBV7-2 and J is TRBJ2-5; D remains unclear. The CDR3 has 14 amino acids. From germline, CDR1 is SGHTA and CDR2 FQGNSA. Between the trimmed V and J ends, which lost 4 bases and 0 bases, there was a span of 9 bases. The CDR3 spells CASSSTYHQETQYF. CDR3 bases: TGTGCCAGCAGCTCGACATACCACCAAGAGACCCAGTACTTC.

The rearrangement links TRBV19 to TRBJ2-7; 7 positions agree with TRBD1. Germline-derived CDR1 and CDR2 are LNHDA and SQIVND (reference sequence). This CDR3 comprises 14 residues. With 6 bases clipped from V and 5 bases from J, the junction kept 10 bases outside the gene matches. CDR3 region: CASSTQGWVHEQYF. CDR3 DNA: TGTGCCAGTAGCACACAGGGGTGGGTCCACGAGCAGTACTTC.

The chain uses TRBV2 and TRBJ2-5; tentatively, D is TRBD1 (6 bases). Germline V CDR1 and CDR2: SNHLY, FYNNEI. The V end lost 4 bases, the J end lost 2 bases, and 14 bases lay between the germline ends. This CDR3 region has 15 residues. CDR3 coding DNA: TGTGCCAGCAGTGGTTCCAGGGGCACACAAGAGACCCAGTACTTC. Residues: CASSGSRGTQETQYF.

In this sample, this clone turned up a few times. This chain's CDR3 is CASSYPGMNTEAFF. Here the CDR3 DNA reads TGTGCCAGCAGTTATCCGGGGATGAACACTGAAGCTTTCTTT. The chain is built from TRBV6-2 or TRBV6-3 and TRBJ1-1; D call uncertain. This CDR3 has 14 residues. Germline V gene lookup returns CDR1 MNHEY and CDR2 SVGEGT. V lost 3 bases and J lost 0, with 8 bases in between.

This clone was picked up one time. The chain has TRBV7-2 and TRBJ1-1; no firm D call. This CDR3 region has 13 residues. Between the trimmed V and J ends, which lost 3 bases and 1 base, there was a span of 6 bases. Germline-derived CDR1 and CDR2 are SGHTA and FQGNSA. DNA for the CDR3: TGTGCCAGCAGCTTCGGCGGGAACACTGAAGCTTTCTTT. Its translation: CASSFGGNTEAFF. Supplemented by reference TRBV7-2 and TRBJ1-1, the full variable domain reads GAGVSQSPSNKVTEKGKDVELRCDPISGHTALYWYRQSLGQGLEFLIYFQGNSAPDKSGLPSDRFSAERTGGSVSTLTIQRTQQEDSAVYLCASSFGGNTEAFFGQGTRLTVV.

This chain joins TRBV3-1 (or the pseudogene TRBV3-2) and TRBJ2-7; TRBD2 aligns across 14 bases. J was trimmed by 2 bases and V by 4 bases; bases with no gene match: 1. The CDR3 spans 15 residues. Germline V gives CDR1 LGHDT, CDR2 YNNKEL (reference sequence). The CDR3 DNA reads TGTGCCAGCAGCCGGGGACTAGCGGGAGCCTACGAGCAGTACTTC. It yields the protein CASSRGLAGAYEQYF.

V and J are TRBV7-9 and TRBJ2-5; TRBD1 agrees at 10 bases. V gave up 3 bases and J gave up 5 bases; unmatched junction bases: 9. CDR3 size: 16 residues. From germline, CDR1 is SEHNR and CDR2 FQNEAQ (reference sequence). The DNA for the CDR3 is TGTGCCAGCAGCTTGGGGACAGGGGTACGAGGGGAGACCCAGTACTTC. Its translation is CASSLGTGVRGETQYF.

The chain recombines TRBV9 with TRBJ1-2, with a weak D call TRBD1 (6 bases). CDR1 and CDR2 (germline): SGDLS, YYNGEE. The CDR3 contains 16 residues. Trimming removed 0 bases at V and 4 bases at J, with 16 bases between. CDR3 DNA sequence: TGTGCCAGCAGCGTAGAGGGTTGGGGGACACGCTATGGCTACACCTTC. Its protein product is CASSVEGWGTRYGYTF.